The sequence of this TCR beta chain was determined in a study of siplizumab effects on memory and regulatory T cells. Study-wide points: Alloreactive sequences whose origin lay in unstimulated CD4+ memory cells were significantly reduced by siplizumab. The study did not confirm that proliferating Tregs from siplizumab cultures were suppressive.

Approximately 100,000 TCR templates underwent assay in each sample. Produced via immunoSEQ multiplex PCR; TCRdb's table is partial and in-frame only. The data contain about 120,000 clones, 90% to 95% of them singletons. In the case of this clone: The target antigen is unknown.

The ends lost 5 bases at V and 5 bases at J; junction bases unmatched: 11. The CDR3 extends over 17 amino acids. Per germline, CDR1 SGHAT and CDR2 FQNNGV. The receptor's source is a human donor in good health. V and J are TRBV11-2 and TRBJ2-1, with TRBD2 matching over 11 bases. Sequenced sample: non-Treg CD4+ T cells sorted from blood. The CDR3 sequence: CASSKPRLAGLNNEQFF. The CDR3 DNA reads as TGTGCCAGCAGCAAACCTCGACTAGCGGGGCTAAACAATGAGCAGTTCTTC.